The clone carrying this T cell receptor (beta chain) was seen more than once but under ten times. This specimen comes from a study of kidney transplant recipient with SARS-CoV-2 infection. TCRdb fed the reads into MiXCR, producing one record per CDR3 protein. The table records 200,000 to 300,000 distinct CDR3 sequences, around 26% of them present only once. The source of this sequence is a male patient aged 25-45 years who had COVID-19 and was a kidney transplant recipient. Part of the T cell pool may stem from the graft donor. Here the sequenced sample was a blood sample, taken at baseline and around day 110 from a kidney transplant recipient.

CDR3 loop: CASSFGQGMGTFANTGELFF. CDR3 nucleotide sequence: TGTGCCAGCTCATTTGGACAGGGGATGGGAACGTTCGCGAACACCGGGGAGCTGTTTTTT. The rearrangement uses TRBV18 and TRBJ2-2, with 9 positions matching TRBD1. Per the germline V gene, CDR1 is KGHSH and CDR2 is LQKENI. The CDR3 sequence is 20 residues long. Unmatched junction bases numbered 16, after V lost 5 bases and J lost 0 bases.